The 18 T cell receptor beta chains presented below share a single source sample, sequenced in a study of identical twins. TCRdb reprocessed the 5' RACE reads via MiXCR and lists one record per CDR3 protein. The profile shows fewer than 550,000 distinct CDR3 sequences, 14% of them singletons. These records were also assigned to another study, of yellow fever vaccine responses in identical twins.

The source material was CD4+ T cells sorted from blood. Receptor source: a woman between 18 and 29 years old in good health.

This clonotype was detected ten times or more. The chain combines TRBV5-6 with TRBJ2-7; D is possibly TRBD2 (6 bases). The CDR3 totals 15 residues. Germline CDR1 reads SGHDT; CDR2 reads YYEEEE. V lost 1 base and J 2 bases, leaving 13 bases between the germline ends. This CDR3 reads CASSLKREVTYEQYF. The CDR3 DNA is TGTGCCAGCAGCTTGAAGAGGGAGGTCACCTACGAGCAGTACTTC.

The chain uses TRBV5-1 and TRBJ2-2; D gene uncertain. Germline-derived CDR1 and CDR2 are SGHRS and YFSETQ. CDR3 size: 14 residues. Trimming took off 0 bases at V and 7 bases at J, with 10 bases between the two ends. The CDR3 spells CASSLALDIGELFF. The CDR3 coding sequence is TGCGCCAGCAGCTTGGCCCTGGATATCGGGGAGCTGTTTTTT. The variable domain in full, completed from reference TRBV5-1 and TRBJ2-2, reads KAGVTQTPRYLIKTRGQQVTLSCSPISGHRSVSWYQQTPGQGLQFLFEYFSETQRNKGNFPGRFSGRQFSNSRSEMNVSTLELGDSALYLCASSLALDIGELFFGEGSRLTVL.

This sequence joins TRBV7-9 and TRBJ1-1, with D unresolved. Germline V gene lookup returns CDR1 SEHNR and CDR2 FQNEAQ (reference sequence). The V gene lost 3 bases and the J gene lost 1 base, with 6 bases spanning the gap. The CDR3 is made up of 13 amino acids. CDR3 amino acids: CASSLNQNTEAFF. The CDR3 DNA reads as TGTGCCAGCAGCTTGAACCAGAACACTGAAGCTTTCTTT.

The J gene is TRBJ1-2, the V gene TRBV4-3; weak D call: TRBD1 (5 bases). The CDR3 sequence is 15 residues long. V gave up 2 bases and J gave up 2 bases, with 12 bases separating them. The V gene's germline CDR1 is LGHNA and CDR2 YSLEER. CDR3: CASSQTPTVNYGYTF. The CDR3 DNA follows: TGCGCCAGCAGCCAAACTCCGACAGTGAACTATGGCTACACCTTC.

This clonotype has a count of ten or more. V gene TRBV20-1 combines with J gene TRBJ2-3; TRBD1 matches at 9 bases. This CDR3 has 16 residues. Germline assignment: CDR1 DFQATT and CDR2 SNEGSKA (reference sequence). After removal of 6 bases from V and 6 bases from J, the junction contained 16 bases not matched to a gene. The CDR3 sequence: CSAINRDRVLKDTQYF. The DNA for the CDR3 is TGCAGTGCCATAAATCGGGACAGGGTACTAAAGGATACGCAGTATTTT.

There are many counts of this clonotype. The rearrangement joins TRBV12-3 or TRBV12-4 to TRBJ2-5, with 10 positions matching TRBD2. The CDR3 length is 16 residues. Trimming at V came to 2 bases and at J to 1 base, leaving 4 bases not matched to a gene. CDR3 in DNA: TGTGCCAGCAGTTTACAACTAGCGGGACCCCAAGAGACCCAGTACTTC. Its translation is CASSLQLAGPQETQYF.

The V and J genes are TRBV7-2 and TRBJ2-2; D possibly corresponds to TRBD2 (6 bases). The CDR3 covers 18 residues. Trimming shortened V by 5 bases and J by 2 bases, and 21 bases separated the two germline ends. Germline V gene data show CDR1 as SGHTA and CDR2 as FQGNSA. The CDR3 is CASSPRRSRGLNTGELFF. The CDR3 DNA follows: TGTGCCAGCAGCCCCCGACGCTCGCGGGGCCTCAACACCGGGGAGCTGTTTTTT.

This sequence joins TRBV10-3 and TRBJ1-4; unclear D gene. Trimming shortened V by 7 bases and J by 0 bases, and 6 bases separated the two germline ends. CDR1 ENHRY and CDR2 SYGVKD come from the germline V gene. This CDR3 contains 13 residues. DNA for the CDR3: TGTGCCATCAAGGAAGCAACTAATGAAAAACTGTTTTTT. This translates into CAIKEATNEKLFF.

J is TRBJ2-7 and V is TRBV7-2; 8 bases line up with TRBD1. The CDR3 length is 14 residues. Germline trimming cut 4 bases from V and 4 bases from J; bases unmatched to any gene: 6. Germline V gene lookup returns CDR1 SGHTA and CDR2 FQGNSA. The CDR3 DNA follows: TGTGCCAGCAGCTCCCAGGGGGCTGATTACGAGCAGTACTTC. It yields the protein CASSSQGADYEQYF.

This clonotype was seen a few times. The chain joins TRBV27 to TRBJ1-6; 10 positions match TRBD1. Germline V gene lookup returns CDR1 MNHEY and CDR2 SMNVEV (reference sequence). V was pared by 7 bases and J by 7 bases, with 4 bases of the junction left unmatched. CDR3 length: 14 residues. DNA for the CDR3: TGTGCCAGCAATCGACAGGGGGCAAATTCACCCCTCCACTTT. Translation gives CASNRQGANSPLHF.

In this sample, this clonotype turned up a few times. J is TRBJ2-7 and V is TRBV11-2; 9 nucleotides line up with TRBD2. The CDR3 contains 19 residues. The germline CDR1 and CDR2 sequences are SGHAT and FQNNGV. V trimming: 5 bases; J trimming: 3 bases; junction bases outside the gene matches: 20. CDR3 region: CASSTPSGTRTANYYEQYF. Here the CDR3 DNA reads TGTGCCAGCAGCACTCCTAGCGGGACTCGAACCGCAAACTACTACGAGCAGTACTTC.

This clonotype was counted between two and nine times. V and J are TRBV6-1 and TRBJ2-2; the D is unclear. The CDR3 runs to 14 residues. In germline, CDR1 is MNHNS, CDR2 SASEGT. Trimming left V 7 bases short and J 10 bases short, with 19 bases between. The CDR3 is CASIQDGGSEELFF. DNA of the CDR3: TGTGCCAGCATTCAGGACGGTGGAAGCGAGGAGCTGTTTTTT.

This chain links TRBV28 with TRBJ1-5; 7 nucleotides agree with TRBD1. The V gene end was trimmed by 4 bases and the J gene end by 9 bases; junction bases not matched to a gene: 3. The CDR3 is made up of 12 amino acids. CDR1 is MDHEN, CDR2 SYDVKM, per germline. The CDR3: CASSSGTAPQHF. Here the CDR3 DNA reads TGTGCCAGCAGTTCCGGGACAGCGCCCCAGCATTTT.

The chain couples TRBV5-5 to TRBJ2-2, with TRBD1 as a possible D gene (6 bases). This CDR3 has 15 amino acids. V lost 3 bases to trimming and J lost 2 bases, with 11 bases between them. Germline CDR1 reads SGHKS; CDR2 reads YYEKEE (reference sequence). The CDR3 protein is CASSSGVRNTGELFF. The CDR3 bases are TGTGCCAGCAGCTCAGGGGTACGAAACACCGGGGAGCTGTTTTTT.

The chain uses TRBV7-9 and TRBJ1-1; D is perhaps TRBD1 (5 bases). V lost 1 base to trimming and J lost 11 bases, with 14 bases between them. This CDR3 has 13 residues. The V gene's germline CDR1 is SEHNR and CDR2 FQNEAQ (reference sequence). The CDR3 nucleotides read TGTGCCAGCAGCTTAGATGCGTCAGGGCGCGCTTTCTTT. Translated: CASSLDASGRAFF.

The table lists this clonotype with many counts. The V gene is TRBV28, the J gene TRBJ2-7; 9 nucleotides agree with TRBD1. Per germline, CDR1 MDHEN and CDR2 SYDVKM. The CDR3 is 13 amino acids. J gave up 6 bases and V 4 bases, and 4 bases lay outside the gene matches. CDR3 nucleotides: TGTGCCAGCAGTTCAGGGACAGGGCGCGAGCAGTACTTC. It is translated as CASSSGTGREQYF.

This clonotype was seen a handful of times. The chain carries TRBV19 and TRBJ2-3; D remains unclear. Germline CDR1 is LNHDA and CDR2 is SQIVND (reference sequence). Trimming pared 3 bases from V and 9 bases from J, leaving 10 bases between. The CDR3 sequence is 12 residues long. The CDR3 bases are TGTGCCAGTAGTATCACCCTGGGAACGCAGTATTTT. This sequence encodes CASSITLGTQYF.

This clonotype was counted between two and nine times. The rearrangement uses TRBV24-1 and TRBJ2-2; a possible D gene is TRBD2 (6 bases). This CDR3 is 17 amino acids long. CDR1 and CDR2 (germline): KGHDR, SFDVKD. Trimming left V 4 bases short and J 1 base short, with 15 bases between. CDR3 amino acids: CATSEGRRGLNTGELFF. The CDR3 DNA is TGTGCCACCAGTGAAGGGCGGCGGGGACTGAACACCGGGGAGCTGTTTTTT.